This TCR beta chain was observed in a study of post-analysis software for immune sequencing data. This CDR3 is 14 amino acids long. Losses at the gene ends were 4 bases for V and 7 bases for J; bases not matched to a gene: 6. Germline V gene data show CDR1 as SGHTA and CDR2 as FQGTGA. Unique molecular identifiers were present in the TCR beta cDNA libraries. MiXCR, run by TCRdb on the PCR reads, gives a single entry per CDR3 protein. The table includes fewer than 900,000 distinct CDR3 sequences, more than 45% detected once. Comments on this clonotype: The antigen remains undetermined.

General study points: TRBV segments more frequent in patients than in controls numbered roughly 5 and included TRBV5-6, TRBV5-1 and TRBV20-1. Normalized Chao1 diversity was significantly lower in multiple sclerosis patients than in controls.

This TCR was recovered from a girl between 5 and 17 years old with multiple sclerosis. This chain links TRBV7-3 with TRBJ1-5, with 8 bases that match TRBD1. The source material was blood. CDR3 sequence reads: CASSCGQGDQPQHF. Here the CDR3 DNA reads TGTGCCAGCAGCTGCGGACAGGGAGACCAGCCCCAGCATTTT.